The 21 T cell receptor beta chains reported below all come from one sample, sequenced in a study of CD8 T cells in Susac syndrome. Reverse transcription used about 0.45 to 1 ug RNA and random hexamers. One entry per CDR3 protein results from TCRdb running MiXCR on the immunoSEQ multiplex PCR reads. The sample has about 170,000 distinct CDR3 sequences, 85% to 95% seen once. The sequencing sample was made of CD4+ T cells from PBMCs. These receptors were taken from a human donor with multiple sclerosis.

The gene calls are TRBV4-2 and TRBJ1-2; D is unclear. This CDR3 has 14 amino acids. Trimming left V 1 base short and J 1 base short, with 7 bases between. Germline CDR1 and CDR2: LGHNA and YNFKEQ. In nucleotides, the CDR3 is TGTGCCAGCAGCCAAGTTGGGGATAACTATGGCTACACCTTC. Protein product: CASSQVGDNYGYTF.

This chain links TRBV2 with TRBJ2-3, with 10 bases that match TRBD2. The CDR3 contains 13 residues. Unmatched junction bases numbered 2, after V lost 7 bases and J lost 4 bases. The germline gives CDR1 SNHLY, CDR2 FYNNEI. The DNA for the CDR3 is TGTGCCAGCAATCTAGCGGGGGCAGATACGCAGTATTTT. Translating gives CASNLAGADTQYF.

The chain joins TRBV5-4 to TRBJ1-6; D is uncertain. Looked up from germline, CDR1 is SGHNT and CDR2 is YYREEE (reference sequence). The V end was cut by 0 bases, the J end by 13 bases, with 8 bases between. The CDR3 is 12 amino acids. The DNA of the CDR3 is TGTGCCAGCAGCTTGGGACCGAGTCCCCTCCACTTT. Protein product: CASSLGPSPLHF.

The V call is TRBV12-3 or TRBV12-4, the J call TRBJ1-1; tentatively, D is TRBD1 (5 bases). The ends were cut back, 1 base at V and 10 bases at J, with 37 bases in the middle. The CDR3 consists of 21 residues. CDR3 bases: TGTGCCAGCAGTTTAGTAGTTCGGGGAATAAGAGGGCCGAAAACAATGAGGGGAGCTTTCTTT. Residues: CASSLVVRGIRGPKTMRGAFF.

This clonotype was observed a few times. This rearrangement joins TRBV4-1 to TRBJ2-3, with no clear D. The CDR3 sequence is 13 residues long. Trimming took off 1 base at V and 4 bases at J, with 6 bases between the two ends. Germline V gives CDR1 MGHRA, CDR2 YSYEKL. The CDR3 reads CASSQVGADTQYF. In nucleotides, the CDR3 is TGCGCCAGCAGCCAAGTCGGTGCAGATACGCAGTATTTT.

This chain joins TRBV28 and TRBJ1-5; 7 bases align to TRBD1. Trimming removed 5 bases from V and 5 bases from J; junction bases left unmatched: 9. This CDR3 contains 15 residues. The germline CDR1 and CDR2 sequences are MDHEN and SYDVKM. The CDR3 DNA follows: TGTGCCAGCAGTCCCACGGGGACAGCCTATCAGCCCCAGCATTTT. Translating gives CASSPTGTAYQPQHF. Looking up the rest from reference TRBV28 and TRBJ1-5 gives the full variable domain: DVKVTQSSRYLVKRTGEKVFLECVQDMDHENMFWYRQDPGLGLRLIYFSYDVKMKEKGDIPEGYSVSREKKERFSLILESASTNQTSMYLCASSPTGTAYQPQHFGDGTRLSIL.

The V call is TRBV2, the J call TRBJ2-7, with 8 bases lining up with TRBD1. V gave up 7 bases and J gave up 9 bases; unmatched junction bases: 8. From germline, CDR1 is SNHLY and CDR2 FYNNEI. The CDR3 spans 12 residues. Here the CDR3 reads CASKMTGVRQYF. Written as DNA, the CDR3 is TGTGCCAGCAAGATGACAGGGGTAAGGCAGTACTTC.

This chain connects TRBV29-1 to TRBJ2-7; TRBD1 matches 10 bases. Germline-derived CDR1 and CDR2 are SQVTM and ANQGSEA. The ends lost 4 bases at V and 7 bases at J; junction bases unmatched: 4. The CDR3 runs 12 residues. This chain's CDR3 is CSVGQGAREQYF. The CDR3 DNA follows: TGCAGCGTTGGACAGGGGGCGAGGGAGCAGTACTTC.

This chain links TRBV12-3 or TRBV12-4 with TRBJ1-2; a possible D gene is TRBD1 (5 bases). The CDR3 runs to 13 residues. Trimming shortened V by 6 bases and J by 7 bases, and 15 bases separated the two germline ends. The CDR3, as DNA: TGTGCCAGCAGCCCCCGGGGGAGTCGTGGCTACACCTTC. Protein product: CASSPRGSRGYTF.

A word on this clonotype: Because the CDR3's place on the DNA is in doubt, the DNA is left out and the CDR3 is given as listed by TCRdb. The chain employs TRBV15 and TRBJ1-2. The length of the CDR3 is 16 amino acids, counting both ends. Germline CDR1 and CDR2: LNHNV and YYDKDF (reference sequence). CDR3 sequence reads: CATSSTLGWQNYGYTF.

The chain links TRBV5-5 to TRBJ2-1; D is uncertain. CDR1 and CDR2 from the germline V gene are SGHKS and YYEKEE (reference sequence). The CDR3 sequence is 17 residues long. V lost 0 bases and J 3 bases, leaving 16 bases between the germline ends. CDR3 protein: CASSLAMVAPYYNEQFF. For the CDR3, the DNA is TGTGCCAGCAGCTTGGCCATGGTAGCCCCGTACTACAATGAGCAGTTCTTC.

The chain recombines TRBV30 with TRBJ2-5; no clear D. The length of the CDR3 is 12 residues. The V end was cut by 0 bases, the J end by 1 base, with 3 bases between. Germline assignment: CDR1 GTSNPN and CDR2 SVGIG (reference sequence). This CDR3 is CAWSVFQETQYF. As DNA, the CDR3 is TGTGCCTGGAGTGTATTCCAAGAGACCCAGTACTTC.

The V and J genes are TRBV7-2 and TRBJ2-5; no clear D gene. Per germline, CDR1 SGHTA and CDR2 FQGNSA. The V gene lost 5 bases and the J gene lost 5 bases, with 12 bases spanning the gap. The CDR3 totals 13 residues. The CDR3 nucleotides are TGTGCCAGCAGCCCCCGCTACGGCGAGACCCAGTACTTC. This translates into CASSPRYGETQYF.

The chain carries TRBV18 and TRBJ2-7; D ambiguous. CDR1 is KGHSH and CDR2 is LQKENI in the germline V gene. V lost 3 bases and J lost 2, with 14 bases in between. There are 15 residues in the CDR3. The CDR3 spells CASSPVSGVTYEQYF. The CDR3 nucleotides are TGTGCCAGCTCACCGGTCTCTGGGGTCACCTACGAGCAGTACTTC.

The chain recombines TRBV3-1 with TRBJ1-5; weak D call: TRBD1 (6 bases). Trimming stripped 0 bases from V and 2 bases from J, with 11 bases between. The CDR3 spans 16 residues. Germline V gene lookup returns CDR1 LGHDT and CDR2 YNNKEL (reference sequence). The CDR3, as DNA: TGTGCCAGCAGCCAAGACCCCAGGGGAGGCAATCAGCCCCAGCATTTT. The encoded protein is CASSQDPRGGNQPQHF.

The genes are TRBV19 and TRBJ1-5; 7 positions match TRBD1. With 6 bases clipped from V and 3 bases from J, the junction kept 11 bases outside the gene matches. Germline CDR1 LNHDA, CDR2 SQIVND (reference sequence). The CDR3 is made up of 16 amino acids. Written as DNA, the CDR3 is TGTGCCAGTAGGGGGCTGGAGGGGGCGATCAATCAGCCCCAGCATTTT. Translation: CASRGLEGAINQPQHF.

This chain joins TRBV4-3 and TRBJ1-2, with D tentatively TRBD1 (5 bases). Trimming took 0 bases from V and 7 from J, leaving 21 bases between them. The CDR3 is 17 residues long. CDR1 LGHNA and CDR2 YSLEER come from the germline V gene. The CDR3 DNA reads as TGCGCCAGCAGCCAAGATCTGGGGACGACCATGGTATTTGGCTACACCTTC. It specifies CASSQDLGTTMVFGYTF.

The genes are TRBV5-1 and TRBJ1-1; TRBD1 agrees at 7 bases. The trim removed 0 bases at V and 5 bases at J, leaving 7 bases unmatched. The CDR3 sequence is 15 residues long. The germline V gene has CDR1 SGHRS and CDR2 YFSETQ. CDR3 DNA sequence: TGCGCCAGCAGCTTGGGTCAGGGGGTATATACTGAAGCTTTCTTT. Encoded protein: CASSLGQGVYTEAFF.

This clonotype was detected once. The rearrangement joins TRBV7-2 to TRBJ1-5, with D hard to call. The CDR3 has 15 amino acids. The V end lost 1 base, the J end lost 0 bases, and 7 bases lay between the germline ends. CDR1 and CDR2 (germline): SGHTA, FQGNSA. Written as DNA, the CDR3 is TGTGCCAGCAGCTTAGAGTTCTTTAGCAATCAGCCCCAGCATTTT. This codes for CASSLEFFSNQPQHF.

This sequence joins TRBV4-3 and TRBJ2-7, with D possibly being TRBD1 (5 bases). V dropped 1 base and J dropped 6 bases, with 19 bases sitting between them. From germline, CDR1 is LGHNA and CDR2 YSLEER. The CDR3 spans 16 residues. The CDR3: CASSQGLQVFSSEQYF. CDR3 DNA: TGCGCCAGCAGCCAAGGTTTACAGGTGTTTTCTTCCGAGCAGTACTTC.

This clonotype was recorded once. The chain is built from TRBV28 and TRBJ1-5; D is unclear. The CDR3 extends over 14 amino acids. Trimming took off 1 base at V and 3 bases at J, with 7 bases between the two ends. Germline values: CDR1 MDHEN, CDR2 SYDVKM. Here the CDR3 DNA reads TGTGCCAGCAGTTTATCTGGGAACAATCAGCCCCAGCATTTT. It encodes CASSLSGNNQPQHF.